Listed below are T cell receptor beta chains from one sample, sequenced in a study of early T cells in non-severe SARS-CoV-2 infection. TCRdb re-called the 5' RACE reads with MiXCR, one entry per CDR3 protein. The repertoire holds about 35,000 distinct CDR3 sequences, with about 8% as singletons. Specimen: whole blood, collected at baseline. These receptors all stem from an adult who was a healthcare worker with PCR-confirmed SARS-CoV-2 infection or an uninfected control (not recorded which). Each CDR3 is given with its conserved first and last residue. The order of the fields is J gene, V gene, D gene, clone size, CDR3 protein, CDR3 DNA. A D gene is named only where the DNA matches it firmly. The size of a clone is reported for some rows only, either as once, few or many, or as a class for expanded clones.

TRBJ1-1,TRBV5-1,NA,NA,CASSLANGMNTEAFF,TGCGCCAGCAGCTTGGCAAACGGAATGAACACTGAAGCTTTCTTT
TRBJ2-1,TRBV4-3,NA,NA,CASSQALGGNEQFF,TGCGCCAGCAGCCAGGCACTAGGTGGGAATGAGCAGTTCTTC
TRBJ2-5,TRBV7-6,NA,many,CASSLYSQETQYF,TGTGCCAGCAGCTTATACAGCCAAGAGACCCAGTACTTC
TRBJ2-1,TRBV19,TRBD1,NA,CASSSPGQGLPYNEQFF,TGTGCCAGTAGTTCACCGGGACAGGGTCTTCCATACAATGAGCAGTTCTTC
TRBJ2-7,TRBV7-9,NA,NA,CASSIQGREQYF,TGTGCCAGCAGCATACAGGGGAGGGAGCAGTACTTC
TRBJ1-6,TRBV28,TRBD1,many,CASSLGTGRRSPLHF,TGTGCCAGCAGTTTGGGGACAGGGAGGAGATCACCCCTCCACTTT
TRBJ1-1,TRBV25-1,NA,NA,CASSFRTEAFF,TGTGCCAGCAGTTTTCGCACTGAAGCTTTCTTT
TRBJ2-2,TRBV6-5,TRBD2,few,CASSYYAGETGELFF,TGTGCCAGCAGTTACTATGCGGGGGAGACCGGGGAGCTGTTTTTT
TRBJ2-1,TRBV29-1,TRBD1,few,CSVEGGGSEQFF,TGCAGCGTTGAAGGAGGGGGCAGTGAGCAGTTCTTC
TRBJ2-5,TRBV19,NA,NA,CASSIIGDLEETQYF,TGTGCCAGTAGTATTATAGGGGATTTGGAAGAGACCCAGTACTTC
TRBJ2-3,TRBV7-9,NA,large,CASRGWTSTDTQYF,TGTGCCAGTAGGGGATGGACTAGCACAGATACGCAGTATTTT
TRBJ2-5,TRBV10-2,NA,NA,CASSERVVKETQYF,TGCGCCAGCAGTGAAAGGGTAGTAAAAGAGACCCAGTACTTC
TRBJ2-7,TRBV7-6,NA,NA,CASSPVGALSENYEQYF,TGTGCCAGCAGCCCGGTGGGGGCCCTTTCCGAAAACTACGAGCAGTACTTC
TRBJ1-1,TRBV27,NA,many,CASSPGRENTEAFF,TGTGCCAGCAGCCCAGGACGGGAGAACACTGAAGCTTTCTTT
TRBJ2-5,TRBV28,TRBD1,NA,CASSSLGTGIIETQYF,TGTGCCAGCAGTTCCCTAGGGACAGGGATCATAGAGACCCAGTACTTC
TRBJ2-5,TRBV5-6,NA,few,CASRPSRAPWETQYF,TGTGCCAGCAGGCCCAGCCGGGCTCCCTGGGAGACCCAGTACTTC
TRBJ2-1,TRBV24-1,NA,many,CATSDRTGMGGNEQFF,TGTGCCACCAGTGATCGAACCGGGATGGGTGGAAATGAGCAGTTCTTC
TRBJ2-1,TRBV7-9,NA,few,CASSLADLERNEQFF,TGTGCCAGCAGCTTAGCCGATTTGGAGAGGAATGAGCAGTTCTTC
TRBJ1-1,TRBV30,NA,many,CACPGTANTEAFF,TGTGCCTGTCCAGGGACGGCGAACACTGAAGCTTTCTTT
TRBJ1-2,TRBV10-3,NA,few,CASWTGIDGYTF,TGTGCCTCCTGGACCGGTATTGACGGCTACACCTTC
TRBJ1-2,TRBV5-6,NA,few,CASSLGRTSGYTF,TGTGCCAGCAGCTTGGGCAGGACGTCTGGCTACACCTTC
TRBJ2-5,TRBV6-6,NA,many,CASRKETQYF,TGTGCCAGCAGAAAAGAGACCCAGTACTTC
TRBJ2-2,TRBV7-8,NA,NA,CASSLPGGWGTGELFF,TGTGCCAGCAGCCTTCCCGGGGGATGGGGCACCGGGGAGCTGTTTTTT
TRBJ2-5,TRBV7-9,NA,many,CTSSPDTSPTKETQYF,TGTACCAGCAGCCCTGACACCTCCCCGACGAAAGAGACCCAGTACTTC
TRBJ2-1,TRBV24-1,NA,few,CATSGYWGGGYNEQFF,TGTGCCACCAGTGGGTATTGGGGGGGCGGATACAATGAGCAGTTCTTC
TRBJ2-1,TRBV11-2,NA,NA,CASSLSGAGYEQFF,TGTGCCAGCAGCTTGAGTGGTGCGGGGTATGAGCAGTTCTTC
TRBJ2-1,TRBV2,TRBD2,NA,CASSERGGRTYNEQFF,TGTGCCAGCAGCGAGCGGGGGGGTAGGACCTACAATGAGCAGTTCTTC
TRBJ1-3,TRBV4-3,TRBD1,many,CASSQGVGTGSRSSGNTIYF,TGCGCCAGCAGCCAAGGAGTAGGGACAGGGTCAAGGAGCTCTGGAAACACCATATATTTT
TRBJ1-2,TRBV29-1,NA,many,CSVGGGGTNYGYTF,TGCAGCGTTGGAGGAGGGGGAACTAACTATGGCTACACCTTC
TRBJ2-3,TRBV30,TRBD1,NA,CAWSLRDRGRPFAQYF,TGTGCCTGGAGTCTAAGGGACAGGGGGCGCCCATTTGCGCAGTATTTT
TRBJ1-3,TRBV6-2/TRBV6-3,NA,few,CASSYVGHRSGNTIYF,TGTGCCAGCAGTTACGTAGGACACCGCTCTGGAAACACCATATATTTT
TRBJ2-1,TRBV10-2,TRBD2,many,CASRANPSGGARNEQFF,TGCGCCAGCAGGGCCAATCCTAGCGGGGGGGCGCGGAATGAGCAGTTCTTC
TRBJ1-3,TRBV7-2,NA,few,CASSLGGARGNTIYF,TGTGCCAGCAGCTTAGGGGGGGCGCGTGGAAACACCATATATTTT
TRBJ1-5,TRBV30,NA,few,CAWSRDKPNQPQHF,TGTGCCTGGAGCCGGGACAAACCCAATCAGCCCCAGCATTTT
TRBJ2-5,TRBV20-1,TRBD2,NA,CSAKPGGRETQYF,TGCAGTGCTAAACCGGGGGGGCGAGAGACCCAGTACTTC
TRBJ2-1,TRBV6-2/TRBV6-3,TRBD1,many,CASSGQGAYNEQFF,TGTGCCAGCAGCGGACAGGGGGCGTACAATGAGCAGTTCTTC
TRBJ2-1,TRBV29-1,NA,few,CSVFRGGNEQFF,TGCAGCGTTTTTAGGGGGGGCAATGAGCAGTTCTTC
TRBJ1-4,TRBV18,NA,NA,CASSPGATVAAPTNEKLFF,TGTGCCAGCTCACCAGGGGCGACGGTGGCAGCCCCAACTAATGAAAAACTGTTTTTT
TRBJ2-3,TRBV12-3/TRBV12-4,TRBD2,few,CASSRPPAGEADTQYF,TGTGCCAGCAGTCGACCCCCAGCGGGGGAGGCAGATACGCAGTATTTT
TRBJ2-1,TRBV7-9,TRBD1,many,CASSLGDRYFYSSYNEQFF,TGTGCCAGCAGCTTAGGGGACAGATACTTCTATAGCTCCTACAATGAGCAGTTCTTC
TRBJ2-1,TRBV2,TRBD1,NA,CASSPGTGGKNEQFF,TGTGCCAGCAGCCCCGGGACAGGGGGCAAGAATGAGCAGTTCTTC
TRBJ2-1,TRBV11-2,NA,many,CASSLDGTPYNEQFF,TGTGCCAGCAGCTTAGATGGGACACCCTACAATGAGCAGTTCTTC
TRBJ2-7,TRBV7-9,NA,NA,CASSPKGVATYEQYF,TGTGCCAGCAGCCCCAAGGGGGTAGCGACTTACGAGCAGTACTTC
TRBJ2-1,TRBV6-1,NA,few,CASSVWSEPSYNEQFF,TGTGCCAGCAGTGTTTGGAGCGAACCCTCCTACAATGAGCAGTTCTTC
TRBJ1-3,TRBV7-2,TRBD1,NA,CASSVQGRSGNTIYF,TGTGCCAGCAGTGTACAGGGGCGCAGTGGAAACACCATATATTTT
TRBJ1-4,TRBV7-2,TRBD1,few,CASSLRAPGQGSEKLFF,TGTGCCAGCAGCCTGAGGGCCCCGGGACAGGGCAGTGAAAAACTGTTTTTT
TRBJ2-3,TRBV11-2,NA,NA,CASSFGLATDTQYF,TGTGCCAGCAGCTTCGGCCTAGCCACAGATACGCAGTATTTT
TRBJ1-2,TRBV11-2,NA,many,CASSSDGVYGYTF,TGTGCCAGCAGCTCCGATGGGGTCTATGGCTACACCTTC
TRBJ2-2,TRBV13,NA,few,CASSLGGYTGELFF,TGTGCCAGCAGCTTGGGCGGCTACACCGGGGAGCTGTTTTTT
TRBJ1-1,TRBV10-3,TRBD1,many,CAISDGTGEGAFF,TGTGCCATCAGTGATGGGACAGGCGAAGGTGCTTTCTTT